Shown below are 18 T cell receptor beta chains from a single sample sequenced in a study of blood T cell repertoires in COVID-19. The protocol was immunoSEQ multiplex PCR, while the TCRdb copy is restricted to in-frame clones and leaves out a portion. This sample has about 370,000 clones, with roughly 90% found just once. Sequences were obtained from peripheral blood. Receptors were obtained from a woman aged 25-40 years with COVID-19, enrolled during active disease.

This clone was seen more than once but under ten times. This chain links TRBV7-9 with TRBJ1-2; D unclear. Germline CDR1 is SEHNR and CDR2 is FQNEAQ (reference sequence). The V gene lost 7 bases and the J gene lost 0 bases, with 12 bases spanning the gap. There are 14 residues in the CDR3. The CDR3 region has the DNA TGTGCCAGCACCCGGCGGGCGGCTAACTATGGCTACACCTTC. This codes for CASTRRAANYGYTF.

The CDR3 DNA follows: TGTGCCAGCAGTGCCTCTAGCGGGGCCAAAAACATTCAGTACTTC. Residues: CASSASSGAKNIQYF. The chain links TRBV25-1 to TRBJ2-4, with 8 bases fitting TRBD2. V trimming: 4 bases; J trimming: 1 base; junction bases outside the gene matches: 3. The CDR3 length is 15 residues. Germline loops: CDR1 MGHDK, CDR2 SYGVNS. Full variable domain (missing parts from reference TRBV25-1 and TRBJ2-4): EADIYQTPRYLVIGTGKKITLECSQTMGHDKMYWYQQDPGMELHLIHYSYGVNSTEKGDLSSESTVSRIRTEHFPLTLESARPSHTSQYLCASSASSGAKNIQYFGAGTRLSVL.

The V gene is TRBV28, the J gene TRBJ2-3; 9 bases align to TRBD2. From germline, CDR1 is MDHEN and CDR2 SYDVKM. V lost 5 bases, J lost 2 bases, and 14 bases stayed unmatched. The CDR3 contains 18 residues. This CDR3 reads CASSRGSGGNSHTDTQYF. The CDR3 DNA follows: TGTGCCAGCAGTCGAGGCAGCGGGGGGAACTCTCACACAGATACGCAGTATTTT.

This clone showed up just once. The chain uses TRBV5-1 and TRBJ2-2, with a possible D match to TRBD2 (5 bases). Germline V lookup: CDR1 SGHRS, CDR2 YFSETQ. There are 16 residues in the CDR3. V lost 10 bases to trimming and J lost 4 bases, with 23 bases between them. CDR3 residues: CASKAGSLAGTGELFF. Here the CDR3 DNA reads TGCGCCTCCAAGGCCGGGTCCCTGGCGGGCACCGGGGAGCTGTTTTTT. Full variable domain (remainder filled in from reference TRBV5-1 and TRBJ2-2): KAGVTQTPRYLIKTRGQQVTLSCSPISGHRSVSWYQQTPGQGLQFLFEYFSETQRNKGNFPGRFSGRQFSNSRSEMNVSTLELGDSALYLCASKAGSLAGTGELFFGEGSRLTVL.

The rearrangement links TRBV28 to TRBJ2-7; D is perhaps TRBD2 (6 bases). The V gene lost 4 bases and the J gene lost 5 bases, with 21 bases spanning the gap. Germline V gene data show CDR1 as MDHEN and CDR2 as SYDVKM. CDR3 size: 16 residues. The CDR3 loop reads CASSSPSGLKGNEQYF. CDR3 bases: TGTGCCAGCAGTTCGCCCTCGGGACTCAAGGGCAACGAGCAGTACTTC.

The genes are TRBV14 and TRBJ1-1, with 7 positions matching TRBD1. The germline V gene encodes CDR1 SGHDN and CDR2 FVKESK. This CDR3 is built from 19 residues. The J segment lost 1 base and the V segment lost 3 bases, leaving 17 bases of the junction unmatched. The CDR3 reads CASSHLTWGTETGNTEAFF. CDR3 sequence (DNA): TGTGCCAGCAGCCATTTGACGTGGGGGACAGAGACCGGGAACACTGAAGCTTTCTTT.

CDR3 sequence (DNA): TGCGCCAGCAGCCAAGCCATAAACACCATATATTTT. It translates to CASSQAINTIYF. This chain uses TRBV4-1 with TRBJ1-3; D is ambiguous. V was shortened by 1 base and J by 6 bases, with 4 bases between the two germline ends. The germline CDR1 and CDR2 sequences are MGHRA and YSYEKL. This CDR3 contains 12 residues.

V gene TRBV14 combines with J gene TRBJ2-2; D perhaps matches TRBD1 (6 bases). Germline CDR1 reads SGHDN; CDR2 reads FVKESK. CDR3 size: 14 residues. Trimming pared 3 bases from V and 5 bases from J, leaving 10 bases between. The chain's CDR3 is CASSHSRGTGELFF. The CDR3 DNA is TGTGCCAGCAGCCACTCCAGGGGAACCGGGGAGCTGTTTTTT.

V usage is TRBV3-1 (or the pseudogene TRBV3-2) and J usage is TRBJ2-7; 8 nucleotides line up with TRBD1. After removal of 5 bases from V and 7 bases from J, the junction contained 13 bases not matched to a gene. The germline V gene encodes CDR1 LGHDT and CDR2 YNNKEL (reference sequence). The CDR3 runs 15 residues. The CDR3 coding sequence is TGTGCCAGCAGCGCCCCGACGGACAGGGCAGGTGAGCAGTACTTC. Its protein is CASSAPTDRAGEQYF.

The chain couples TRBV25-1 to TRBJ1-6, with 8 bases aligning to TRBD1. Trimming removed 5 bases from V and 0 bases from J; junction bases left unmatched: 6. The CDR3 extends over 17 amino acids. Germline lookup yields CDR1 MGHDK and CDR2 SYGVNS. For the CDR3, the DNA is TGTGCCAGCAGTCCAGGACAGGGCGACTCCTATAATTCACCCCTCCACTTT. This sequence encodes CASSPGQGDSYNSPLHF.

This clone came up once. V usage is TRBV10-3 and J usage is TRBJ2-7, with D uncertain. Trimming shortened V by 5 bases and J by 3 bases, and 5 bases separated the two germline ends. In germline, CDR1 is ENHRY, CDR2 SYGVKD. There are 11 residues in the CDR3. The CDR3 DNA follows: TGTGCCATCAGTCCCAACTACGAGCAGTACTTC. Translation: CAISPNYEQYF.

The chain is built from TRBV10-3 and TRBJ2-7; 9 bases map to TRBD1. This CDR3 is built from 12 residues. J was trimmed by 5 bases and V by 10 bases; bases with no gene match: 6. From germline, CDR1 is ENHRY and CDR2 SYGVKD. Here the CDR3 reads CATRQGGHEQYF. CDR3 in DNA: TGTGCCACCCGACAGGGGGGCCACGAGCAGTACTTC.

The chain has TRBV6-2 or TRBV6-3 and TRBJ2-7, with D possibly matching TRBD1 (5 bases). Germline CDR1 reads MNHEY; CDR2 reads SVGEGT. The CDR3 is 13 residues long. Trimming took off 4 bases at V and 2 bases at J, with 9 bases between the two ends. CDR3 bases: TGTGCCAGCAGTTGGTCCAGGGCCTACGAGCAGTACTTC. Translated: CASSWSRAYEQYF.

J is TRBJ2-3 and V is TRBV6-5, with D maybe TRBD2 (5 bases). The V end was cut by 0 bases, the J end by 2 bases, with 6 bases between. Germline CDR1 and CDR2: MNHEY and SVGAGI. CDR3 length equals 14 residues. The CDR3 here is CASSYSLATDTQYF. CDR3 DNA: TGTGCCAGCAGTTACTCCCTAGCCACAGATACGCAGTATTTT.

This chain connects TRBV27 to TRBJ2-6; 9 bases align to TRBD1. The CDR3 has 17 residues. Germline V lookup: CDR1 MNHEY, CDR2 SMNVEV (reference sequence). The junction had 6 bases not matched to a gene; V was cut back by 6 bases and J by 0 bases. The CDR3 DNA is TGTGCCAGCAGGCCATGGGACAGGGCCTCTGGGGCCAACGTCCTGACTTTC. This encodes CASRPWDRASGANVLTF. Together with reference TRBV27 and TRBJ2-6, the CDR3 gives the full variable domain: EAQVTQNPRYLITVTGKKLTVTCSQNMNHEYMSWYRQDPGLGLRQIYYSMNVEVTDKGDVPEGYKVSRKEKRNFPLILESPSPNQTSLYFCASRPWDRASGANVLTFGAGSRLTVL.

This clone was recorded a few times. This chain joins TRBV6-4 and TRBJ2-7; D is undetermined. This CDR3 is 9 amino acids long. The V and J ends lost 6 bases and 6 bases respectively, with 3 bases between them. CDR1 and CDR2 from the germline V gene are MRHNA and SNTAGT. The CDR3 DNA reads as TGTGCCAGCAGGAGCGAGCAGTACTTC. Encoded protein: CASRSEQYF.

The table lists this clone with a few counts. The rearrangement joins TRBV7-9 to TRBJ2-2, with 11 nucleotides matching TRBD2. Germline V lookup: CDR1 SEHNR, CDR2 FQNEAQ (reference sequence). J was trimmed by 4 bases and V by 5 bases; bases with no gene match: 9. The CDR3 contains 17 residues. CDR3 in amino acids: CASSPRLAGKGTGELFF. DNA for the CDR3: TGTGCCAGCAGCCCGCGACTAGCGGGAAAGGGCACCGGGGAGCTGTTTTTT.

CDR3 sequence: CASRTGLAVQYSYNEQFF. Written as DNA, the CDR3 is TGTGCCAGCAGGACGGGACTAGCGGTACAATACTCCTACAATGAGCAGTTCTTC. The V gene is TRBV2, the J gene TRBJ2-1, with 11 positions matching TRBD2. Losses at the gene ends were 6 bases for V and 0 bases for J; bases not matched to a gene: 10. From germline, CDR1 is SNHLY and CDR2 FYNNEI. This CDR3 has 18 residues.